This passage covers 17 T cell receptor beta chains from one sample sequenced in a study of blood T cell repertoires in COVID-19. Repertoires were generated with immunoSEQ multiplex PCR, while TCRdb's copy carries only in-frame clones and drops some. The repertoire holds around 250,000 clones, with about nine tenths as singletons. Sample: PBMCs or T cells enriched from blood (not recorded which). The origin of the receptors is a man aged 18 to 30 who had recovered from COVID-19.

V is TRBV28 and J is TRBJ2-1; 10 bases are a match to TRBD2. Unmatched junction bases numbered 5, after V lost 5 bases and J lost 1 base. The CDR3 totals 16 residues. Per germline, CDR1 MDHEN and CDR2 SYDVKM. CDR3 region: CASSPASGSSYNEQFF. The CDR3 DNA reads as TGTGCCAGCAGTCCTGCTAGCGGGAGTTCCTACAATGAGCAGTTCTTC. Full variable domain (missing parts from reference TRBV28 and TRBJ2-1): DVKVTQSSRYLVKRTGEKVFLECVQDMDHENMFWYRQDPGLGLRLIYFSYDVKMKEKGDIPEGYSVSREKKERFSLILESASTNQTSMYLCASSPASGSSYNEQFFGPGTRLTVL.

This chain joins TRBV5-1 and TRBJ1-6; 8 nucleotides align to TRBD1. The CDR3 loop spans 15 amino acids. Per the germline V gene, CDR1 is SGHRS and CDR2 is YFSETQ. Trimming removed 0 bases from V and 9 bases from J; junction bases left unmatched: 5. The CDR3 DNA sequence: TGCGCCAGCAGCTTGGAGGGGACAGGTCCTTCACCCCTCCACTTT. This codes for CASSLEGTGPSPLHF. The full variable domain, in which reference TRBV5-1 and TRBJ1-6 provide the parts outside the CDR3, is KAGVTQTPRYLIKTRGQQVTLSCSPISGHRSVSWYQQTPGQGLQFLFEYFSETQRNKGNFPGRFSGRQFSNSRSEMNVSTLELGDSALYLCASSLEGTGPSPLHFGNGTRLTVT.

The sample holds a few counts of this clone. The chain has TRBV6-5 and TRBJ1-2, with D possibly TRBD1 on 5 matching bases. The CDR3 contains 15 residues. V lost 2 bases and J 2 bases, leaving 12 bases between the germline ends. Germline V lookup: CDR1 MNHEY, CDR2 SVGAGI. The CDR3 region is CASSYGAGGNYGYTF. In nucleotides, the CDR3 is TGTGCCAGCAGTTACGGGGCCGGAGGGAACTATGGCTACACCTTC.

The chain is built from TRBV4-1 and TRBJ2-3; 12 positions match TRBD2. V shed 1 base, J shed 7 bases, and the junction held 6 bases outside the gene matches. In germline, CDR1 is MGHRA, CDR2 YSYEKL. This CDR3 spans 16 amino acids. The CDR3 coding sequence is TGCGCCAGCAGCCAAGTCGGGACTAGCGGGTTAAATACGCAGTATTTT. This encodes CASSQVGTSGLNTQYF.

As DNA, the CDR3 is TGTGCCAGCAGCGTAGTCCCGGCAGGGGAAGAGACCCAGTACTTC. It translates to CASSVVPAGEETQYF. The chain employs TRBV9 and TRBJ2-5; D might be TRBD1 (6 bases). V lost 0 bases and J lost 3, with 12 bases in between. This CDR3 is 15 amino acids long. The V gene's germline CDR1 is SGDLS and CDR2 YYNGEE.

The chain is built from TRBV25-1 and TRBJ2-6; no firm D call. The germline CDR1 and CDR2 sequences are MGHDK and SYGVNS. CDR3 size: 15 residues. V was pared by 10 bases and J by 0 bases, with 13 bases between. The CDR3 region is CATLAQFSGANVLTF. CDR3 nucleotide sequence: TGTGCCACCTTGGCCCAATTCTCTGGGGCCAACGTCCTGACTTTC.

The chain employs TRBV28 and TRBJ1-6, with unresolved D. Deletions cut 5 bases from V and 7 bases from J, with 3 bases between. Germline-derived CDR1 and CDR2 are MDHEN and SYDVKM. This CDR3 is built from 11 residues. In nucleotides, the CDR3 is TGTGCCAGCAGTCTCAATTCACCCCTCCACTTT. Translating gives CASSLNSPLHF. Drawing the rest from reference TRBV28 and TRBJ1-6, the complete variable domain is DVKVTQSSRYLVKRTGEKVFLECVQDMDHENMFWYRQDPGLGLRLIYFSYDVKMKEKGDIPEGYSVSREKKERFSLILESASTNQTSMYLCASSLNSPLHFGNGTRLTVT.

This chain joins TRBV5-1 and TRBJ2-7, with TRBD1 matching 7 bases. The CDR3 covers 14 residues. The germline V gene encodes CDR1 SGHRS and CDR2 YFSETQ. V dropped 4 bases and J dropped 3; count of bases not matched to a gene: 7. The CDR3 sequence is CASSPGTVNYEQYF. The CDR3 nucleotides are TGCGCCAGCAGCCCGGGGACAGTAAACTACGAGCAGTACTTC.

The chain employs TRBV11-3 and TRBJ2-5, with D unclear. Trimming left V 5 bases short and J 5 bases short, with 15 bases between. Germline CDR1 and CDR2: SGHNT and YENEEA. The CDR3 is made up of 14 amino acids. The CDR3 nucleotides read TGTGCCAGCAGCGATTTAATCGCTATCGAGACCCAGTACTTC. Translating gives CASSDLIAIETQYF.

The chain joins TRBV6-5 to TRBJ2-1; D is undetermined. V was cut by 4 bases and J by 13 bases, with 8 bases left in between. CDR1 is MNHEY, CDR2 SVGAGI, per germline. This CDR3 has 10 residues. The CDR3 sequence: CASSLQPQFF. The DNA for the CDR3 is TGTGCCAGCAGTTTACAGCCTCAGTTCTTC.

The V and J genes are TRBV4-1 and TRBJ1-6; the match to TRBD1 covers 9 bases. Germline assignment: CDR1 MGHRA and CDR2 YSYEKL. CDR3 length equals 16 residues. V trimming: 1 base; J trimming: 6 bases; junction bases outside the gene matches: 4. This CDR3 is CASSQVLTGGNSPLHF. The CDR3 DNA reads TGCGCCAGCAGCCAAGTTTTGACAGGGGGTAATTCACCCCTCCACTTT.

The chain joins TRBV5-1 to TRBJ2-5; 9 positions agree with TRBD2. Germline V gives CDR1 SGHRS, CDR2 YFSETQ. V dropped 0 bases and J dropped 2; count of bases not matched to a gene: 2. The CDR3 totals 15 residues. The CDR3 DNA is TGCGCCAGCAGCTTGGTACTAGCGGGTCAAGAGACCCAGTACTTC. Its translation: CASSLVLAGQETQYF.

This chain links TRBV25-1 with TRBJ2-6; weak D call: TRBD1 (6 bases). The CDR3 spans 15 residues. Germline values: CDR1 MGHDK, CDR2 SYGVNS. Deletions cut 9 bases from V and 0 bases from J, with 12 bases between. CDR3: CASGTFRSGANVLTF. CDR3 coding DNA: TGTGCCAGTGGGACATTTCGCTCTGGGGCCAACGTCCTGACTTTC.

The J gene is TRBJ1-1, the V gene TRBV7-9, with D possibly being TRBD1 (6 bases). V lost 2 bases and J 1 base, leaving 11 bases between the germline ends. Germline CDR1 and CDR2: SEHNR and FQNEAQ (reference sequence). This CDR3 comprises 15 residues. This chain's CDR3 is CASSLNSRGNTEAFF. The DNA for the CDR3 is TGTGCCAGCAGCTTAAATTCCAGGGGGAACACTGAAGCTTTCTTT.

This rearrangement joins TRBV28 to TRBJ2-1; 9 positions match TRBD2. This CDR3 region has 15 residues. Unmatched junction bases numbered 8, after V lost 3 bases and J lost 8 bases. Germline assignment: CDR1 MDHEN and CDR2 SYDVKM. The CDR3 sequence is CASSFQREVLDEQFF. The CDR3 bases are TGTGCCAGCAGTTTCCAGCGGGAGGTACTGGATGAGCAGTTCTTC.

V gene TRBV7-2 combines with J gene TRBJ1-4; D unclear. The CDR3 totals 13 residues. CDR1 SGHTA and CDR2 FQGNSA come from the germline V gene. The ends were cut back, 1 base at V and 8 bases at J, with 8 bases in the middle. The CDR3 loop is CASSLGPAEKLFF. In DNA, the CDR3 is TGTGCCAGCAGCTTAGGGCCAGCGGAAAAACTGTTTTTT.

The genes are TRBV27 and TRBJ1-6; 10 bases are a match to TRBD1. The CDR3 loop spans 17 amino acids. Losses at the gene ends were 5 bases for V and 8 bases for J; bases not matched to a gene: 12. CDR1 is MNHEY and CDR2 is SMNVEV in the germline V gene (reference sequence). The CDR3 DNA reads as TGTGCCAGCAGTCGCCTAAGACAGGGGGCCAATTATTCACCCCTCCACTTT. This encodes CASSRLRQGANYSPLHF.